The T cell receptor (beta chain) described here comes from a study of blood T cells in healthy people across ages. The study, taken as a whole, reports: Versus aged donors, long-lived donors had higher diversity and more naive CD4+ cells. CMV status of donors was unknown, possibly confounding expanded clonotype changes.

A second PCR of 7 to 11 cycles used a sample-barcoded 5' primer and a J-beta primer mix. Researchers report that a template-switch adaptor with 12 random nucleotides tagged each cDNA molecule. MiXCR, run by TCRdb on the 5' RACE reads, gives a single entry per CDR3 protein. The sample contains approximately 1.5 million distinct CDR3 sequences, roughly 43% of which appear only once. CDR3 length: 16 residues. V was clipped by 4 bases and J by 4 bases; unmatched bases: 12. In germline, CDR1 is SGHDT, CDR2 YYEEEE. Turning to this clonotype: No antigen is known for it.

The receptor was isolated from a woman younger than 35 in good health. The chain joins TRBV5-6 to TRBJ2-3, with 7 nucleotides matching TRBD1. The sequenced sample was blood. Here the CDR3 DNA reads TGTGCCAGCAGCGTTTTGACAGGGTCTGCAGCAGATACGCAGTATTTT. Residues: CASSVLTGSAADTQYF.